The 4 T cell receptor beta chains presented below share a single source sample, sequenced in a study of blood T cells in healthy people across ages. Through a sample-barcoded 5' primer and a J-beta primer mix, a second PCR was run for about 6 to 11 cycles. Each CDR3 protein gets one entry after TCRdb re-called the 5' RACE reads with MiXCR. This repertoire shows approximately 2,000,000 distinct CDR3 sequences, 30% to 40% found once; its top ten account for roughly 23%. Sequencing was performed on blood. These receptors all stem from a human donor in good health.

The rearrangement uses TRBV9 and TRBJ1-1; unclear D gene. Trimming removed 0 bases at V and 0 bases at J, with 18 bases between. This CDR3 region has 18 residues. In germline, CDR1 is SGDLS, CDR2 YYNGEE. CDR3 loop: CASSVATTTRELNTEAFF. DNA for the CDR3: TGTGCCAGCAGCGTAGCTACGACCACGAGGGAACTGAACACTGAAGCTTTCTTT. The full variable domain, its missing parts supplied by reference TRBV9 and TRBJ1-1, is DSGVTQTPKHLITATGQRVTLRCSPRSGDLSVYWYQQSLDQGLQFLIQYYNGEERAKGNILERFSAQQFPDLHSELNLSSLELGDSALYFCASSVATTTRELNTEAFFGQGTRLTVV.

The chain employs TRBV20-1 and TRBJ2-3; 13 bases agree with TRBD2. This CDR3 is built from 18 residues. The germline gives CDR1 DFQATT, CDR2 SNEGSKA (reference sequence). V lost 0 bases and J lost 5; bases outside the gene matches: 11. The CDR3 loop is CSARDPLAGGHLVDTQYF. The CDR3 bases are TGCAGTGCTAGAGATCCACTAGCGGGGGGGCATCTGGTAGATACGCAGTATTTT.

The chain combines TRBV28 with TRBJ2-2; either TRBD1 or TRBD2 may supply D (6 bases each). Between the trimmed V and J ends, which lost 4 bases and 1 base, there was a span of 13 bases. Germline V CDR1 and CDR2: MDHEN, SYDVKM. The CDR3 consists of 16 residues. The CDR3 loop reads CASSSPGGLNTGELFF. In DNA, the CDR3 is TGTGCCAGCAGTTCTCCCGGGGGCCTGAACACCGGGGAGCTGTTTTTT.

This chain links TRBV12-3 or TRBV12-4 with TRBJ2-3, with TRBD1 as a possible D gene (5 bases). The CDR3 spans 15 residues. Trimming removed 3 bases at V and 2 bases at J, with 12 bases between. CDR3 nucleotides: TGTGCCAGCAGTTTTAAGGACACTACCACAGATACGCAGTATTTT. It encodes CASSFKDTTTDTQYF.